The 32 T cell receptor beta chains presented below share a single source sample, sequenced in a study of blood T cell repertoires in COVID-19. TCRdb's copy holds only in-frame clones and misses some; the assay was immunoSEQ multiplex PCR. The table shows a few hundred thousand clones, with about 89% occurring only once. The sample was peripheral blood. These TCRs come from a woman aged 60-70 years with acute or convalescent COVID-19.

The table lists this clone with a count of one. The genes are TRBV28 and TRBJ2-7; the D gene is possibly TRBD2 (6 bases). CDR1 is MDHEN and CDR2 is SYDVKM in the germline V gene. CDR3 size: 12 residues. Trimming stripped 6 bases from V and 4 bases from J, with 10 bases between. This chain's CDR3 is CASSPGRYEQYF. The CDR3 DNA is TGTGCCAGCAGCCCCGGGAGATACGAGCAGTACTTC. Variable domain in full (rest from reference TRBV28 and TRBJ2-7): DVKVTQSSRYLVKRTGEKVFLECVQDMDHENMFWYRQDPGLGLRLIYFSYDVKMKEKGDIPEGYSVSREKKERFSLILESASTNQTSMYLCASSPGRYEQYFGPGTRLTVT.

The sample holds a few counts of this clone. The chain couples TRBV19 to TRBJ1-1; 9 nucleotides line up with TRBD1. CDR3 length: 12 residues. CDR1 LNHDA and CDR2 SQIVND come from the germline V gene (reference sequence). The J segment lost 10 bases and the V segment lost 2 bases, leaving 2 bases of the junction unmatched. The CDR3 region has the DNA TGTGCCAGTAGTATACCGGGACAGGGAGCTTTCTTT. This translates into CASSIPGQGAFF. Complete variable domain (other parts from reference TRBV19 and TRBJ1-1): DGGITQSPKYLFRKEGQNVTLSCEQNLNHDAMYWYRQDPGQGLRLIYYSQIVNDFQKGDIAEGYSVSREKKESFPLTVTSAQKNPTAFYLCASSIPGQGAFFGQGTRLTVV.

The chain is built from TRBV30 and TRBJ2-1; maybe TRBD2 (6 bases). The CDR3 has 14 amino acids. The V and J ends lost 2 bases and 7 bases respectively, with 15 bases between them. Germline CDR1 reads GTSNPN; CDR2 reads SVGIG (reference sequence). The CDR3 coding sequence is TGTGCCTGGAGTACGGCGGGACTTATAAATGAGCAGTTCTTC. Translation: CAWSTAGLINEQFF.

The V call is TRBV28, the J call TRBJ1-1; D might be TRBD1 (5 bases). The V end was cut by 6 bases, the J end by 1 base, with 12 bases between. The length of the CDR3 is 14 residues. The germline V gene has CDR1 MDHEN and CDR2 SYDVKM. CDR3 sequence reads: CASRPGGTNTEAFF. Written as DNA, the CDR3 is TGTGCCAGCAGGCCCGGGGGGACGAACACTGAAGCTTTCTTT. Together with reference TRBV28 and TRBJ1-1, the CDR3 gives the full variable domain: DVKVTQSSRYLVKRTGEKVFLECVQDMDHENMFWYRQDPGLGLRLIYFSYDVKMKEKGDIPEGYSVSREKKERFSLILESASTNQTSMYLCASRPGGTNTEAFFGQGTRLTVV.

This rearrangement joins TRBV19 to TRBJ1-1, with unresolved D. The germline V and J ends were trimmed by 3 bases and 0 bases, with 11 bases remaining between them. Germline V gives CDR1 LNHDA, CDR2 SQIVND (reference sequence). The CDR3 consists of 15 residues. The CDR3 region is CASSMRQPMNTEAFF. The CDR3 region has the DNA TGTGCCAGTAGTATGCGGCAGCCCATGAACACTGAAGCTTTCTTT.

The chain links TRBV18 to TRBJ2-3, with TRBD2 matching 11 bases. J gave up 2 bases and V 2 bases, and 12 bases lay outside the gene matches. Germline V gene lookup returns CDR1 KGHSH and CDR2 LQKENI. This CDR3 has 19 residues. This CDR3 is CASSPWTPGTSGTTDTQYF. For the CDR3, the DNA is TGTGCCAGCTCACCATGGACCCCCGGGACTAGCGGCACCACAGATACGCAGTATTTT.

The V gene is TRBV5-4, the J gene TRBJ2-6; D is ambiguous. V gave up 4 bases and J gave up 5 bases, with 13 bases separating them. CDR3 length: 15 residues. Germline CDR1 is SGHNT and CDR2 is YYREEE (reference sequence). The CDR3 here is CASSPPRVRANVLTF. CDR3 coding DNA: TGTGCCAGCAGCCCCCCTCGAGTCAGGGCCAACGTCCTGACTTTC.

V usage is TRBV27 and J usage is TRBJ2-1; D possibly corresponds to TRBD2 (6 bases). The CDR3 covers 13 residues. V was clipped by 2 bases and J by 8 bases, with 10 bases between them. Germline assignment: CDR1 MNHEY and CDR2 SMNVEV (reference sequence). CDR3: CASSLGGVDEQFF. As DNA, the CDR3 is TGTGCCAGCAGTTTAGGAGGGGTCGATGAGCAGTTCTTC.

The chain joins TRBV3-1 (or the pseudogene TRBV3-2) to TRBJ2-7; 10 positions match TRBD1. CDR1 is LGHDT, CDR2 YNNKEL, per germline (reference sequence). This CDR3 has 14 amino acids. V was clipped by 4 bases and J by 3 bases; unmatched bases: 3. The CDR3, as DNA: TGTGCCAGCAGCCGCCGGGACAGGGGCTACGAGCAGTACTTC. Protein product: CASSRRDRGYEQYF.

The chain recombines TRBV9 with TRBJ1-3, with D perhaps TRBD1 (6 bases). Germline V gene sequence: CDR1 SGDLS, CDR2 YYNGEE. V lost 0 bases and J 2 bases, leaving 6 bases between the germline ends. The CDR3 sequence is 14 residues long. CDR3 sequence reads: CASSVAGAGNTIYF. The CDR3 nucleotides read TGTGCCAGCAGCGTAGCAGGGGCTGGAAACACCATATATTTT.

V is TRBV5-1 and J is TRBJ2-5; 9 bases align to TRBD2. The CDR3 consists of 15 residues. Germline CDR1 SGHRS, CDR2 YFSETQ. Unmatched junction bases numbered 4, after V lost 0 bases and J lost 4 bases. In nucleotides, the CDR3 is TGCGCCAGCAGCTTGGTGGCGGGAGGGGGAGAGACCCAGTACTTC. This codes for CASSLVAGGGETQYF. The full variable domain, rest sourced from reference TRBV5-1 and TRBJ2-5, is KAGVTQTPRYLIKTRGQQVTLSCSPISGHRSVSWYQQTPGQGLQFLFEYFSETQRNKGNFPGRFSGRQFSNSRSEMNVSTLELGDSALYLCASSLVAGGGETQYFGPGTRLLVL.

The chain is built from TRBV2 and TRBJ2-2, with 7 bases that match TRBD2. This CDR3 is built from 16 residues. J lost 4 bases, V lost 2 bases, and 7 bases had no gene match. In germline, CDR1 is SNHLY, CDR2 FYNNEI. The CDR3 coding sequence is TGTGCCAGCAGTGAAAGGCTAGCGGAATTCACCGGGGAGCTGTTTTTT. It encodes CASSERLAEFTGELFF. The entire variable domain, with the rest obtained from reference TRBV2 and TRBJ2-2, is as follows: EPEVTQTPSHQVTQMGQEVILRCVPISNHLYFYWYRQILGQKVEFLVSFYNNEISEKSEIFDDQFSVERPDGSNFTLKIRSTKLEDSAMYFCASSERLAEFTGELFFGEGSRLTVL.

The CDR3 nucleotides read TGTGCCAGCAGTTTATCCCTTAGCGGCTCCTACGAGCAGTACTTC. It is translated as CASSLSLSGSYEQYF. This chain uses TRBV28 with TRBJ2-7, with D possibly matching TRBD2 (6 bases). Trimming cost V 1 base and J 0 bases, with 10 bases left between them. Germline values: CDR1 MDHEN, CDR2 SYDVKM. The CDR3 is made up of 15 amino acids.

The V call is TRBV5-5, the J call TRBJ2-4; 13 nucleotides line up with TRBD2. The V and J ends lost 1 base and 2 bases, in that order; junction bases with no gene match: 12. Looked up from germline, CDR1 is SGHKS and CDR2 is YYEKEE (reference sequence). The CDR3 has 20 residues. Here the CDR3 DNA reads TGTGCCAGCAGCTTGTTCCCGGGACTAGCGGGGCTACGGACCAAAAACATTCAGTACTTC. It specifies CASSLFPGLAGLRTKNIQYF.

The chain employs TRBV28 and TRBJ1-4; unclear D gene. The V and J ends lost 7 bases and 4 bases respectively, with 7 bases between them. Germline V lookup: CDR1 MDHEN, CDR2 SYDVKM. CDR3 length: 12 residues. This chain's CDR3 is CASNGVNEKLFF. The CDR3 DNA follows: TGTGCCAGCAATGGAGTTAATGAAAAACTGTTTTTT.

The CDR3 is CASSFGQAFQETQYF. The CDR3 nucleotides read TGTGCCAGCAGCTTCGGACAGGCGTTCCAAGAGACCCAGTACTTC. The chain has TRBV9 and TRBJ2-5; 7 positions agree with TRBD1. Germline CDR1 and CDR2: SGDLS and YYNGEE. The CDR3 covers 15 residues. Losses at the gene ends were 4 bases for V and 1 base for J; bases not matched to a gene: 7.

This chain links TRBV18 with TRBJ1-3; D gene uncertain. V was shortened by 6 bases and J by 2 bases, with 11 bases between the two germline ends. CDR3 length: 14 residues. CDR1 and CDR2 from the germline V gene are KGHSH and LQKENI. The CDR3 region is CASSLVATGNTIYF. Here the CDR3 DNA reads TGTGCCAGCTCTCTGGTCGCTACTGGAAACACCATATATTTT.

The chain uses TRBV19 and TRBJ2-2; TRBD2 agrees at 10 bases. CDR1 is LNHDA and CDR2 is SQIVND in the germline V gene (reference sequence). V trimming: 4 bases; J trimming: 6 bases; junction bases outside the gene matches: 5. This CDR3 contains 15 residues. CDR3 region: CASSTIAGGAGELFF. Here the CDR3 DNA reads TGTGCCAGTAGTACCATAGCGGGGGGTGCCGGGGAGCTGTTTTTT.

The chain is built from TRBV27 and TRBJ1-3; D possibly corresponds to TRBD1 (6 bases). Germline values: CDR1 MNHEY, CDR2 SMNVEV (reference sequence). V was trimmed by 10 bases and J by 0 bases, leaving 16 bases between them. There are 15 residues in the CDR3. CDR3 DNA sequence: TGTGCCACGTGGGGCCAGGGGCCCTCTGGAAACACCATATATTTT. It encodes CATWGQGPSGNTIYF.

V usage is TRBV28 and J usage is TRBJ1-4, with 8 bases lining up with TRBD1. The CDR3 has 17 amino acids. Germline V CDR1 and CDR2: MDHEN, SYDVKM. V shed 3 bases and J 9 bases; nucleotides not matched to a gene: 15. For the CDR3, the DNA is TGTGCCAGCAGTTTTCGTGACAGGGGCCCCTTAGGGAAAAAACTGTTTTTT. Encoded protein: CASSFRDRGPLGKKLFF.

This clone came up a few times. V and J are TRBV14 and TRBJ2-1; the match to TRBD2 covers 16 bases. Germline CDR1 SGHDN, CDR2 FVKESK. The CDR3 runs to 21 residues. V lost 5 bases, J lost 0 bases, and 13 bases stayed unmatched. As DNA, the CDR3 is TGTGCCAGCAGCTTATATAGGGGACTAGCGGGAGGGCCGTTCTCCTACAATGAGCAGTTCTTC. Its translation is CASSLYRGLAGGPFSYNEQFF. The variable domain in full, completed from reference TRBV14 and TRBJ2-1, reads EAGVTQFPSHSVIEKGQTVTLRCDPISGHDNLYWYRRVMGKEIKFLLHFVKESKQDESGMPNNRFLAERTGGTYSTLKVQPAELEDSGVYFCASSLYRGLAGGPFSYNEQFFGPGTRLTVL.

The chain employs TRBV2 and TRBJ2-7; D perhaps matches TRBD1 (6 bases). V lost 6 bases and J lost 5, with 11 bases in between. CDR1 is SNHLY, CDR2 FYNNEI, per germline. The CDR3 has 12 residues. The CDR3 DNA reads TGTGCCAGCAGGGAGAACAGGGACGAGCAGTACTTC. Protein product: CASRENRDEQYF.

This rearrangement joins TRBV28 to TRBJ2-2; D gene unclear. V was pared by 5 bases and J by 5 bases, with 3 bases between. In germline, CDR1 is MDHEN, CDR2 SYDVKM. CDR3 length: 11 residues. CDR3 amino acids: CASSLTGELFF. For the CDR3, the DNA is TGTGCCAGCAGTCTAACCGGGGAGCTGTTTTTT.

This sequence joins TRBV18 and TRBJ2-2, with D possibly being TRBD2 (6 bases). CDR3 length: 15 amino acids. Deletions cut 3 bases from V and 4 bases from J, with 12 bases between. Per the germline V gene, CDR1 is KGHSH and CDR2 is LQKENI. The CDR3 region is CASSPRRGITGELFF. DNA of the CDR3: TGTGCCAGCTCACCGAGGAGGGGAATCACCGGGGAGCTGTTTTTT.

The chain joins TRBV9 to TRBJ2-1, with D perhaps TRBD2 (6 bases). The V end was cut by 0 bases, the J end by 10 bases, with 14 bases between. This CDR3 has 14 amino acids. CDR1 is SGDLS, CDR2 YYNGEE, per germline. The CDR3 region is CASSVGETRNEQFF. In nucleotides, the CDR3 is TGTGCCAGCAGCGTAGGAGAGACTAGGAACGAGCAGTTCTTC. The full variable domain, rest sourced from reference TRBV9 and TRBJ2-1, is DSGVTQTPKHLITATGQRVTLRCSPRSGDLSVYWYQQSLDQGLQFLIQYYNGEERAKGNILERFSAQQFPDLHSELNLSSLELGDSALYFCASSVGETRNEQFFGPGTRLTVL.

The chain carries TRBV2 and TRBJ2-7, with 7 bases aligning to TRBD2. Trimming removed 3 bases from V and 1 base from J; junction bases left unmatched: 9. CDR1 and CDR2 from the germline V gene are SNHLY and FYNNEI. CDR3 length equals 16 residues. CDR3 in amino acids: CASSDAIAGPSYEQYF. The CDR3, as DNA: TGTGCCAGCAGTGACGCGATAGCGGGCCCTTCCTACGAGCAGTACTTC. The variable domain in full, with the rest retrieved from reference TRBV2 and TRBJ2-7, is EPEVTQTPSHQVTQMGQEVILRCVPISNHLYFYWYRQILGQKVEFLVSFYNNEISEKSEIFDDQFSVERPDGSNFTLKIRSTKLEDSAMYFCASSDAIAGPSYEQYFGPGTRLTVT.

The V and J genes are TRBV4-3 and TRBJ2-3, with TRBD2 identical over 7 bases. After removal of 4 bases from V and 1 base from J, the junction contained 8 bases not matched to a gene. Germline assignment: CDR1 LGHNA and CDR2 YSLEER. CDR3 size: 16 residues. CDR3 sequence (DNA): TGCGCCAGCAGCCGCTTAGCGGGCCTCGGCACAGATACGCAGTATTTT. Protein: CASSRLAGLGTDTQYF.

CDR3 in amino acids: CASSSLTSISYEQYF. The DNA of the CDR3 is TGTGCCAGCAGCTCCCTAACTAGTATTTCCTACGAGCAGTACTTC. The chain uses TRBV11-2 and TRBJ2-7; D may be TRBD2 (5 bases). The CDR3 length is 15 residues. In germline, CDR1 is SGHAT, CDR2 FQNNGV. Trimming removed 4 bases at V and 1 base at J, with 14 bases between.

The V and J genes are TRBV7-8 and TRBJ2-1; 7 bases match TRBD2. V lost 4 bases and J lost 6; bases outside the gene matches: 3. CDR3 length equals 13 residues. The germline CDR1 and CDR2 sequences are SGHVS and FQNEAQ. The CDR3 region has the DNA TGTGCCAGCAGCTCAGGGAGGGGCAATGAGCAGTTCTTC. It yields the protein CASSSGRGNEQFF.

The CDR3 here is CSVSTGTTEAFF. The CDR3, as DNA: TGCAGCGTTTCGACAGGGACCACTGAAGCTTTCTTT. The chain recombines TRBV29-1 with TRBJ1-1; 7 bases fit TRBD1. The CDR3 contains 12 residues. CDR1 and CDR2 from the germline V gene are SQVTM and ANQGSEA. V lost 5 bases and J lost 4; bases outside the gene matches: 4.

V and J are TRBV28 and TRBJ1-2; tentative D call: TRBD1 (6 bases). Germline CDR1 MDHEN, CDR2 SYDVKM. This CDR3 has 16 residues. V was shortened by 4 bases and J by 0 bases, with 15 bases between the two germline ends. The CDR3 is CASSSRGRTANYGYTF. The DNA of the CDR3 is TGTGCCAGCAGTTCCCGAGGTAGGACAGCTAACTATGGCTACACCTTC.

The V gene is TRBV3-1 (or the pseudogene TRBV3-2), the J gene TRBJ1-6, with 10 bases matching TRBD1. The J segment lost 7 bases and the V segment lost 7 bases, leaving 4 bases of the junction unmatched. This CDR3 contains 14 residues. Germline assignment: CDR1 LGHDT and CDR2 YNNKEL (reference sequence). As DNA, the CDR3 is TGTGCCAGCAAACCGACAGGGGGCAATTCACCCCTCCACTTT. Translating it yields CASKPTGGNSPLHF.